Listed below are T cell receptor beta chains from one sample, sequenced in a study of human T cells and chemical hapten exposure. One entry per CDR3 protein, called by TCRdb with MiXCR from the RACE reads. The sample carries 95,000 to 150,000 distinct CDR3 sequences, roughly an eighth recorded once. The source material was whole blood, sampled in connection with sensitization to the hapten diphenylcyclopropenone (DPC). The receptor set was obtained from a man aged 18 to 35 with alopecia areata. Some clones in this sample may be carry-over from other donors' samples. Each CDR3 is given with its conserved first and last residue. Part of the rows lack a size; the others show once, few, many or a class for expanded clones.

v_call	clone_size	j_call	cdr3_aa
TRBV9	NA	TRBJ1-4	CASRGTLNGKLFF
TRBV19	NA	TRBJ1-5	CASSSRPNQPQHF
TRBV7-6	NA	TRBJ2-2	CASSPLPNTGELFF
TRBV11-2	few	TRBJ2-3	CASSLDRGATDTQYF
TRBV2	few	TRBJ1-1	CASSDTLNTEAFF
TRBV5-6	NA	TRBJ1-1	CASSLFSGTEAFF
TRBV28	NA	TRBJ1-5	CASSLSRVTVGANQPQHF
TRBV6-2/TRBV6-3	many	TRBJ1-1	CASSYSPGHRNTEAFF
TRBV4-3	few	TRBJ1-6	CASSQDLGLPLHF
TRBV18	NA	TRBJ2-5	CASYRGLQETQYF
TRBV11-2	NA	TRBJ2-3	CASSPSLAAYDTDTQYF
TRBV29-1	few	TRBJ1-1	CSALGTGLRSEAFF
TRBV4-1	NA	TRBJ2-7	CATKKGASSYEQYF
TRBV7-2	few	TRBJ2-5	CASSWILRDRIGQLETQYF
TRBV19	NA	TRBJ1-3	CAAGQPFSGNTIYF
TRBV6-2/TRBV6-3	few	TRBJ2-3	CASSYHRAGTDTQYF
TRBV21-1	few	TRBJ2-2	CANLAGTGGPNTGELFF
TRBV10-3	once	TRBJ2-7	CAIKGGPDEQYF
TRBV6-2/TRBV6-3	NA	TRBJ2-5	CASRKTSGGAGTQYF
TRBV12-3/TRBV12-4	few	TRBJ1-1	CASSLDREAFF
TRBV4-3	NA	TRBJ2-2	CASSQDRTGELFF
TRBV3-1	NA	TRBJ1-1	CASSQGGVGTEAFF
TRBV27	few	TRBJ1-2	CASSFLGRPYGYTF
TRBV7-2	few	TRBJ1-3	CASSPQAAGNTIYF
TRBV20-1	many	TRBJ1-6	CSARGPENSPLHF
TRBV29-1	few	TRBJ2-2	CSVGQGAAGELFF
TRBV20-1	once	TRBJ2-5	CSARIKFGTPKETQYF
TRBV5-4	NA	TRBJ2-6	CASSLGGSQSGANVLTF
TRBV2	few	TRBJ1-5	CASSLYWRSYQPQHF
TRBV20-1	NA	TRBJ2-7	CSAVEYEQYF
TRBV28	few	TRBJ2-3	CASSSTLSTVDTQYF
TRBV4-3	NA	TRBJ2-7	CASSPGTGLSYEQYF
TRBV11-2	few	TRBJ1-6	CASSLASRQGIYPLHF
TRBV6-2/TRBV6-3	many	TRBJ1-1	CASSRQGDGREAFF
TRBV11-2	few	TRBJ1-1	CASSPQGGFRPEAFF
TRBV9	many	TRBJ2-6	CASSSRGSGANVLTF
TRBV19	NA	TRBJ2-1	CASDRGPSYNEQFF
TRBV4-3	few	TRBJ2-3	CASSRLGTDTQYF
TRBV5-5	few	TRBJ1-6	CASSLAQANSPLHF
TRBV7-2	NA	TRBJ2-7	CASSLTLASGYEQYF
TRBV4-1	NA	TRBJ1-2	CASSPGQAIYGYTF
TRBV11-2	many	TRBJ2-5	CASSLVASGGQETQYF
TRBV12-5	NA	TRBJ2-1	CASGRLAWTGGNEQFF
TRBV20-1	few	TRBJ2-3	CSARDLMSGFGTDTQYF
TRBV11-2	NA	TRBJ2-5	CASSLGHIKLRETQYF
TRBV2	NA	TRBJ1-1	CASSEGTGGRHTEAFF
TRBV29-1	few	TRBJ2-7	CSVEGLAGRYEQYF
TRBV19	many	TRBJ2-6	CASSYQGAGANVLTF
TRBV11-2	few	TRBJ2-5	CASSPTSGVAQETQYF
TRBV6-5	many	TRBJ2-1	CASSQTSGGLNEQFF
TRBV7-3	NA	TRBJ2-2	CASSTGQRTGELFF
TRBV7-2	many	TRBJ2-5	CASSLGRSQETQYF